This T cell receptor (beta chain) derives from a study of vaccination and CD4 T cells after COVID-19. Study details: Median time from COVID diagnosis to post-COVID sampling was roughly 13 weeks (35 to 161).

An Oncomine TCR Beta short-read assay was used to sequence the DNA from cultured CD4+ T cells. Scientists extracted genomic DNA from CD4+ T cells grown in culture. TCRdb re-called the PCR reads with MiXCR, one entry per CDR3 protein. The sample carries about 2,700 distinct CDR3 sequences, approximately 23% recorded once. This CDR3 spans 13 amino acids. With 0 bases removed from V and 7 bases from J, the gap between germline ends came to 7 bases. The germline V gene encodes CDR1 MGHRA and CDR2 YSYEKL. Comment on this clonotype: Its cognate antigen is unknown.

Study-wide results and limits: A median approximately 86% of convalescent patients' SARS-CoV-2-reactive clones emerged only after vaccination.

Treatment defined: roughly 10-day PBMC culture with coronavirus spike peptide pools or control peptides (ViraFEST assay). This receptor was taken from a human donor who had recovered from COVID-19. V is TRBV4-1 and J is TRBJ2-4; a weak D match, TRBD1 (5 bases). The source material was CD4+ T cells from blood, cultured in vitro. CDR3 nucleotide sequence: TGCGCCAGCAGCCAAGAAGGGGCGAACATTCAGTACTTC. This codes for CASSQEGANIQYF.